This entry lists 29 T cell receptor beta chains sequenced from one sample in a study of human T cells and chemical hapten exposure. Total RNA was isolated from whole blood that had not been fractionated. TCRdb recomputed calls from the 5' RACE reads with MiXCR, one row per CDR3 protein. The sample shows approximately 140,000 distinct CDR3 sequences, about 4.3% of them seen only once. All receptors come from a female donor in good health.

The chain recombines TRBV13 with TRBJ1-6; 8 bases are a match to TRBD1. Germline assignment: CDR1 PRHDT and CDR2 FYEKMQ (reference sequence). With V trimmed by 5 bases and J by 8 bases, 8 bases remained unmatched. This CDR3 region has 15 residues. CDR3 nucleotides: TGTGCCAGCAGCCTAAGACAGGGGAGTGATTCACCCCTCCACTTT. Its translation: CASSLRQGSDSPLHF.

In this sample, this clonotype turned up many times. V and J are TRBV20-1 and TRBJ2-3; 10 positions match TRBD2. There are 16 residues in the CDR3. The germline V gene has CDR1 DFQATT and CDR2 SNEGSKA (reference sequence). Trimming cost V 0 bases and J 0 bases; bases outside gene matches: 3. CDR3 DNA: TGCAGTGCTAGAGATTCTAGCGGGGGAAGCACAGATACGCAGTATTTT. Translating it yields CSARDSSGGSTDTQYF.

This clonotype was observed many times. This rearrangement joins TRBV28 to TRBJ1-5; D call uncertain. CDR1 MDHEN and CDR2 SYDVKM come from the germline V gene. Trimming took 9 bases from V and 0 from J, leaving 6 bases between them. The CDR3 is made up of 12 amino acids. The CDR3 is CASGNSNQPQHF. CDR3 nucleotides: TGTGCCAGTGGTAATAGCAATCAGCCCCAGCATTTT.

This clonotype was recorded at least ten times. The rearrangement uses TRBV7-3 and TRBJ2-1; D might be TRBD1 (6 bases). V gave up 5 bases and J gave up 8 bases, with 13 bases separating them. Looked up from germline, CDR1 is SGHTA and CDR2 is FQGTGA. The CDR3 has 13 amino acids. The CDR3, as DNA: TGTGCCAGCAGCGTCGGACAGTTCGATGAGCAGTTCTTC. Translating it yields CASSVGQFDEQFF.

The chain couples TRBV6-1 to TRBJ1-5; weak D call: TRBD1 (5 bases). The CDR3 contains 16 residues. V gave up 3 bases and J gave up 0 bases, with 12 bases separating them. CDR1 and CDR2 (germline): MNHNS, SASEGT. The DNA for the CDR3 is TGTGCCAGCAGTGATTCTTCAGGGTATAGCAATCAGCCCCAGCATTTT. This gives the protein CASSDSSGYSNQPQHF.

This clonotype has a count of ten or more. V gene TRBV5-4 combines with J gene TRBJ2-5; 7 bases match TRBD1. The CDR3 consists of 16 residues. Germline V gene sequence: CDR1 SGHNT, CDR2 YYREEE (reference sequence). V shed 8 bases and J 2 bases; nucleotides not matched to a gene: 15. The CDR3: CASLIRTGLGQETQYF. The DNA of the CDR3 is TGTGCCAGTCTTATTAGGACAGGTTTAGGGCAAGAGACCCAGTACTTC. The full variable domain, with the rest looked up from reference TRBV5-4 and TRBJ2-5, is ETGVTQSPTHLIKTRGQQVTLRCSSQSGHNTVSWYQQALGQGPQFIFQYYREEENGRGNFPPRFSGLQFPNYSSELNVNALELDDSALYLCASLIRTGLGQETQYFGPGTRLLVL.

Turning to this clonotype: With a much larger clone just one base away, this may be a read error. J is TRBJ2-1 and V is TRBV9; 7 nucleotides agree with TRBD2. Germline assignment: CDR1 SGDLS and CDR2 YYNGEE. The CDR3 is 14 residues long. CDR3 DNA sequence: TGTGCCAGCAGCGCCTCTAGCGGCCTAAATGGGCAGTTCTTC. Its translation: CASSASSGLNGQFF.

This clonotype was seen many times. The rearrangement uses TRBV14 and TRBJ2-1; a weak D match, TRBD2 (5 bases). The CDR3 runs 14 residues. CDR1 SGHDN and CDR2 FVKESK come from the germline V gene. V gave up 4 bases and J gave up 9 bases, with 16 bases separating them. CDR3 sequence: CASSLLGIEGEQFF. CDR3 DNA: TGTGCCAGCAGCCTACTAGGGATAGAGGGTGAGCAGTTCTTC.

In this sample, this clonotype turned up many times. In DNA, the CDR3 is TGTGCCAGCAGTGGATCACAGGGGGCGCGTGACACTGAAGCTTTCTTT. Translating it yields CASSGSQGARDTEAFF. This chain joins TRBV6-5 and TRBJ1-1; 9 bases match TRBD1. The CDR3 has 16 residues. In germline, CDR1 is MNHEY, CDR2 SVGAGI. Germline trimming cut 5 bases from V and 3 bases from J; bases unmatched to any gene: 10.

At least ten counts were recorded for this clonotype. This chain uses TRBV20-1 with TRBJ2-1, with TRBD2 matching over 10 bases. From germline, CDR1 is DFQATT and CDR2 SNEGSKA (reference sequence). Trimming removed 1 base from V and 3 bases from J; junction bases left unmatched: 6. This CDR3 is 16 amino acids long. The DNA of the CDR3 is TGCAGTGCTAGAGCGGAGCGGGGGGGCAACTACAATGAGCAGTTCTTC. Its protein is CSARAERGGNYNEQFF.

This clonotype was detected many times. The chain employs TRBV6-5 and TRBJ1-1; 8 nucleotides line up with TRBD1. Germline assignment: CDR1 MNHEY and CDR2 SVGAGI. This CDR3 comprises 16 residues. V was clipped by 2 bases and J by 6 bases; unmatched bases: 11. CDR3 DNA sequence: TGTGCCAGCAGTTACGCCTCCGGGACAGGCGGTTCTGAAGCTTTCTTT. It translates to CASSYASGTGGSEAFF.

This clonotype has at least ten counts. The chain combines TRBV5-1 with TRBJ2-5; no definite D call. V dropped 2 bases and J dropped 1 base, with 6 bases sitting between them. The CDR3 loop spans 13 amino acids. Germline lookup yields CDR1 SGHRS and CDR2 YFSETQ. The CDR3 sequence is CASSFQIQETQYF. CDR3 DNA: TGCGCCAGCAGCTTCCAGATCCAAGAGACCCAGTACTTC.

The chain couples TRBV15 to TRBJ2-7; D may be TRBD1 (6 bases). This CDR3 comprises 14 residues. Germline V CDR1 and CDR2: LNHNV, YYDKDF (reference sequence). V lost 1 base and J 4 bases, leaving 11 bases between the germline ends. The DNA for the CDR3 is TGTGCCACCAGCAGAGGAACAGGGTCGTACGAGCAGTACTTC. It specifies CATSRGTGSYEQYF.

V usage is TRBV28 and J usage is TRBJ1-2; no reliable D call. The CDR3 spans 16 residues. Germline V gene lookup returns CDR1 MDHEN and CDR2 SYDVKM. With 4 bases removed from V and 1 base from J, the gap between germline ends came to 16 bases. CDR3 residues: CASSSVGVSVNYGYTF. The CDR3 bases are TGTGCCAGCAGTTCAGTTGGTGTCAGCGTTAACTATGGCTACACCTTC.

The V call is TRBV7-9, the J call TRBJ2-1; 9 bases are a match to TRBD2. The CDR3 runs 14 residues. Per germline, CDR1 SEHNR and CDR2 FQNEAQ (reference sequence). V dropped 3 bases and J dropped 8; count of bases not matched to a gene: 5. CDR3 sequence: CASSLGTSRDEQFF. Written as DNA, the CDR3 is TGTGCCAGCAGCTTGGGGACTAGCAGAGATGAGCAGTTCTTC. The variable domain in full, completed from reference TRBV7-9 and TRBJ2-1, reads DTGVSQNPRHKITKRGQNVTFRCDPISEHNRLYWYRQTLGQGPEFLTYFQNEAQLEKSRLLSDRFSAERPKGSFSTLEIQRTEQGDSAMYLCASSLGTSRDEQFFGPGTRLTVL.

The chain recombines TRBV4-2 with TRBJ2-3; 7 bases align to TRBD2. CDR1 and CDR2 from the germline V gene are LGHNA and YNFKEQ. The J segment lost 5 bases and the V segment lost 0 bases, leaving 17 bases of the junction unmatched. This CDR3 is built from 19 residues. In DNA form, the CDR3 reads TGTGCCAGCAGCCAAGATCGTTCTTCGCGCGGGGGTCGGGTAGATACGCAGTATTTT. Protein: CASSQDRSSRGGRVDTQYF.

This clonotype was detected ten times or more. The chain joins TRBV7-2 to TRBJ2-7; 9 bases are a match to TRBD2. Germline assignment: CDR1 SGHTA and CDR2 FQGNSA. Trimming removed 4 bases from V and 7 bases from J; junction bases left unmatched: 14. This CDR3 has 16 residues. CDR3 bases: TGTGCCAGCAGCTGGTCTAGCGGGGCGCGCTCCGGGGAGCAGTACTTC. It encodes CASSWSSGARSGEQYF.

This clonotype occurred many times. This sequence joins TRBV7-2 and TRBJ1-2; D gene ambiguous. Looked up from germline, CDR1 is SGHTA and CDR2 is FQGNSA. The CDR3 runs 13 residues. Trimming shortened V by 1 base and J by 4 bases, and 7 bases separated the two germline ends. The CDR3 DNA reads TGTGCCAGCAGCTTAGGGGAGAGCTATGGCTACACCTTC. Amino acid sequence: CASSLGESYGYTF.

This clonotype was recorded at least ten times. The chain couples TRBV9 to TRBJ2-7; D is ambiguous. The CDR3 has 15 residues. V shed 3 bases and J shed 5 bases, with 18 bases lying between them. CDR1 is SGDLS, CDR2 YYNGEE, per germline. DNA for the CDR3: TGTGCCAGCAGCGCCGAACGAGCTTCCCGGGACGAGCAGTACTTC. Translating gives CASSAERASRDEQYF.

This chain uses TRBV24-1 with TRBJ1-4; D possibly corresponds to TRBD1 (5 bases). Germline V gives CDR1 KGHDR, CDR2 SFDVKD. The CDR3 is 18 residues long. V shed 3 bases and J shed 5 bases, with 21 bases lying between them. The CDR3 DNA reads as TGTGCCACCAGTGATCCAAGTGCGTTAGAGGGGCACAATGAAAAACTGTTTTTT. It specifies CATSDPSALEGHNEKLFF.

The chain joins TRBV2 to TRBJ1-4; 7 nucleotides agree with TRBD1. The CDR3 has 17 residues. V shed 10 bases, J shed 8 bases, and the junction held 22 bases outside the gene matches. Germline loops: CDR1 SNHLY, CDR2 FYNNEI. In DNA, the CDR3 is TGTGCCACCAGACCCGGGACAGCCGACCCTGGGGAGGAAAAACTGTTTTTT. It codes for CATRPGTADPGEEKLFF.

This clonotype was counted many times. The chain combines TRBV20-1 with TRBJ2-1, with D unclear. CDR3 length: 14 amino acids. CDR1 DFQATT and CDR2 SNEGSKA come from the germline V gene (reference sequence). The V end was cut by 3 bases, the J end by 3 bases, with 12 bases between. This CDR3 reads CSASGGVLYNEQFF. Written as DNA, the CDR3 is TGCAGTGCTAGTGGTGGGGTCCTCTACAATGAGCAGTTCTTC.

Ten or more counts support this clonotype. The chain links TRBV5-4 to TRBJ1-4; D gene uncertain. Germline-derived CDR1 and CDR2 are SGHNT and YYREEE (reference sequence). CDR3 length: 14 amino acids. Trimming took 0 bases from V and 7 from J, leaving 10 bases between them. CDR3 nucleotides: TGTGCCAGCAGCTTGGAGCTCTGGAGTGAAAAACTGTTTTTT. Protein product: CASSLELWSEKLFF.

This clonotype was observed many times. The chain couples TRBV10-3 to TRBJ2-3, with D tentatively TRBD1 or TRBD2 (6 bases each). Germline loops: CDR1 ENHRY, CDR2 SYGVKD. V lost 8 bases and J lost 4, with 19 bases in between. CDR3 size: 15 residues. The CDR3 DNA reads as TGTGCCATCGGATCGGGGGCCGGGGGTTCAGATACGCAGTATTTT. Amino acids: CAIGSGAGGSDTQYF.

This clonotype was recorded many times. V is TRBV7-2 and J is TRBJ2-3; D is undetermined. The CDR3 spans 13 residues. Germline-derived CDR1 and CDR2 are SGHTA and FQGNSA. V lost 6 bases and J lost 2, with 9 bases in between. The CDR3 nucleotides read TGTGCCAGCAGTAGGGCCCCCACAGATACGCAGTATTTT. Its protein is CASSRAPTDTQYF.

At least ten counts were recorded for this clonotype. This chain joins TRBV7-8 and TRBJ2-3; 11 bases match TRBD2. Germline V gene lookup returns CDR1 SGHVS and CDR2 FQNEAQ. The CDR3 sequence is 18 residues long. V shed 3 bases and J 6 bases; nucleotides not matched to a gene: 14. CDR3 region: CASSFPRRTSGLADTQYF. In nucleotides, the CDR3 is TGTGCCAGCAGCTTCCCCCGCCGGACTAGCGGGCTAGCGGATACGCAGTATTTT.

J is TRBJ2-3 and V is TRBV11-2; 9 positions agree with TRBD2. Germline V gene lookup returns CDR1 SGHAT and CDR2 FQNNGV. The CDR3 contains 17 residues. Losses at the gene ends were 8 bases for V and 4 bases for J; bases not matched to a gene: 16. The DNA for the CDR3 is TGTGCCAGCCGGAGGGGGCTAGCGGGGACCTTTTCAGATACGCAGTATTTT. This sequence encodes CASRRGLAGTFSDTQYF.

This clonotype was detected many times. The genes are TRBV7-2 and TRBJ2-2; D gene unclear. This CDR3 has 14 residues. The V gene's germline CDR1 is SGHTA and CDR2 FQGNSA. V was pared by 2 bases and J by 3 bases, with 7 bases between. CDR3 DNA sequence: TGTGCCAGCAGCTTATACCAGGACACCGGGGAGCTGTTTTTT. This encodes CASSLYQDTGELFF.

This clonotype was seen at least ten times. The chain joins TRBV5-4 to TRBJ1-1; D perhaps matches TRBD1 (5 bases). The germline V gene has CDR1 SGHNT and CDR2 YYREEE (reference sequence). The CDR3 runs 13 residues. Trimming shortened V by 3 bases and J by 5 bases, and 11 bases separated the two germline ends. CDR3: CASSSPQGTEAFF. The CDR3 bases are TGTGCCAGCAGCTCACCCCAGGGAACTGAAGCTTTCTTT.